Listed below are T cell receptor beta chains from one sample, sequenced in a study of blood T cells in healthy people across ages. TCRdb ran MiXCR on the 5' RACE reads and lists one entry per CDR3 protein. The profile shows about 780,000 distinct CDR3 sequences, 35% to 50% of them singletons. Sequencing input: blood. These receptors came from a man older than 75 in good health. Each CDR3 is given without its conserved first and last residue. Clone size is stated in some rows and not others, as once, few, many or a class when expanded.

v_gene: TRBV20-1
abundance: .
j_gene: TRBJ2-7
len: 12
CDR3aa: SARPSGSNGEQY

v_gene: TRBV5-1
abundance: .
j_gene: TRBJ2-7
len: 13
CDR3aa: ASSTTGTGHNEQY

v_gene: TRBV5-1
abundance: few
j_gene: TRBJ2-1
len: 13
CDR3aa: ASRGTGGLGNEQF

v_gene: TRBV4-1
abundance: .
j_gene: .
len: 13
CDR3aa: ASSQETGRSYEQY

v_gene: TRBV18
abundance: few
j_gene: TRBJ2-1
len: 12
CDR3aa: ASSPGRNYNEQF

v_gene: TRBV20-1
abundance: .
j_gene: TRBJ2-1
len: 12
CDR3aa: SARARTGWETQF

v_gene: TRBV7-2
abundance: many
j_gene: TRBJ2-1
len: 14
CDR3aa: ASSLGSSGVYNEQF

v_gene: TRBV11-2
abundance: .
j_gene: TRBJ2-7
len: 15
CDR3aa: ASRSNRGASRSYEQY

v_gene: TRBV7-2
abundance: few
j_gene: TRBJ2-7
len: 13
CDR3aa: ASSLATGESYEQY

v_gene: TRBV4-1
abundance: .
j_gene: TRBJ1-2
len: 17
CDR3aa: ASSQVSKAIGGAEVGYT

v_gene: TRBV29-1
abundance: many
j_gene: TRBJ1-1
len: 13
CDR3aa: SVGPPGGVISEAF

v_gene: TRBV29-1
abundance: many
j_gene: TRBJ2-7
len: 10
CDR3aa: SVYSGGREQY

v_gene: TRBV6-2/TRBV6-3
abundance: few
j_gene: TRBJ1-5
len: 15
CDR3aa: ASSAGTGGIVGQPQH

v_gene: TRBV13
abundance: few
j_gene: TRBJ2-7
len: 13
CDR3aa: ASSSSGTGPDEQY

v_gene: TRBV25-1
abundance: .
j_gene: TRBJ2-2
len: 13
CDR3aa: ASSDGWGDTGELF

v_gene: TRBV20-1
abundance: few
j_gene: TRBJ2-7
len: 13
CDR3aa: SAAQGTHVAREQY

v_gene: TRBV20-1
abundance: .
j_gene: TRBJ2-5
len: 13
CDR3aa: SAKRLAGLIETQY

v_gene: TRBV28
abundance: .
j_gene: TRBJ2-7
len: 13
CDR3aa: ASSPGLAVLYEQY

v_gene: TRBV4-2
abundance: .
j_gene: TRBJ2-1
len: 13
CDR3aa: ASSSLAGTIDEQF

v_gene: TRBV2
abundance: .
j_gene: TRBJ2-5
len: 13
CDR3aa: ASSLRAGGNNEQY

v_gene: TRBV6-1
abundance: .
j_gene: TRBJ2-5
len: 12
CDR3aa: ASNPRTRSNEQY

v_gene: TRBV28
abundance: .
j_gene: TRBJ2-1
len: 11
CDR3aa: ASSLTGPVEQF

v_gene: TRBV20-1
abundance: few
j_gene: TRBJ2-3
len: 13
CDR3aa: SAEPSGSQADTQY

v_gene: TRBV30
abundance: .
j_gene: TRBJ2-5
len: 10
CDR3aa: AWSQGEETQY

v_gene: TRBV4-2
abundance: .
j_gene: TRBJ1-5
len: 15
CDR3aa: ASSQDQDRFGNQPQH

v_gene: TRBV7-2
abundance: many
j_gene: TRBJ2-1
len: 17
CDR3aa: ASSSSPPTGGVGNNEQF

v_gene: TRBV18
abundance: .
j_gene: TRBJ1-1
len: 13
CDR3aa: ASSPTRLGDTEAF

v_gene: TRBV12-3/TRBV12-4
abundance: once
j_gene: TRBJ2-7
len: 14
CDR3aa: ASSLGAQGLRETLY

v_gene: TRBV12-3/TRBV12-4
abundance: .
j_gene: TRBJ2-1
len: 11
CDR3aa: ASLQGARNEQF

v_gene: TRBV4-2
abundance: .
j_gene: TRBJ1-6
len: 13
CDR3aa: ASSQTGTGNSPLH

v_gene: TRBV27
abundance: .
j_gene: TRBJ2-7
len: 11
CDR3aa: ASSRGYPYEQY

v_gene: TRBV18
abundance: .
j_gene: TRBJ2-1
len: 13
CDR3aa: ASSRASHSYNEQF

v_gene: TRBV6-2/TRBV6-3
abundance: .
j_gene: TRBJ1-1
len: 10
CDR3aa: ASSYASTEAF

v_gene: TRBV5-1
abundance: .
j_gene: TRBJ2-3
len: 13
CDR3aa: ASSLDTGQAYTQY

v_gene: TRBV20-1
abundance: many
j_gene: TRBJ2-1
len: 9
CDR3aa: SASSRDEQF

v_gene: TRBV5-1
abundance: .
j_gene: TRBJ1-1
len: 12
CDR3aa: ASSLRTIHTEAF

v_gene: TRBV7-2
abundance: .
j_gene: TRBJ2-3
len: 17
CDR3aa: ASSLQLAGGLPSTDTQY

v_gene: TRBV7-2
abundance: .
j_gene: TRBJ2-7
len: 12
CDR3aa: ASSLTSGAHEQY

v_gene: TRBV7-2
abundance: once
j_gene: .
len: 15
CDR3aa: ASSLAGAGTDVYEQY

v_gene: TRBV29-1
abundance: .
j_gene: TRBJ2-2
len: 11
CDR3aa: SVELSPTGELF

v_gene: TRBV20-1
abundance: .
j_gene: TRBJ2-3
len: 13
CDR3aa: SFRQGNGLADTQY

v_gene: TRBV29-1
abundance: .
j_gene: TRBJ2-1
len: 14
CDR3aa: SVEDGGAGNYNEQF

v_gene: TRBV29-1
abundance: .
j_gene: .
len: 10
CDR3aa: SANIQGYEQY

v_gene: TRBV3-1
abundance: few
j_gene: TRBJ2-3
len: 12
CDR3aa: ASSQGLAGDTQY

v_gene: TRBV2
abundance: few
j_gene: TRBJ1-1
len: 11
CDR3aa: ASSEGMNTEAF

v_gene: TRBV27
abundance: many
j_gene: TRBJ2-3
len: 12
CDR3aa: ASSFSPSTDTQY

v_gene: TRBV5-8
abundance: .
j_gene: TRBJ2-7
len: 13
CDR3aa: ASRFGQVANYEQY

v_gene: TRBV20-1
abundance: .
j_gene: TRBJ2-7
len: 11
CDR3aa: SATASGSYEQY

v_gene: TRBV7-6
abundance: .
j_gene: .
len: 15
CDR3aa: ASSLGGLAGYAYEQY

v_gene: TRBV5-1
abundance: few
j_gene: TRBJ2-7
len: 15
CDR3aa: ASSLGLAGELTYEQY

v_gene: TRBV4-3
abundance: .
j_gene: TRBJ2-5
len: 12
CDR3aa: TSSQGLAPTGQY

v_gene: TRBV7-3
abundance: few
j_gene: TRBJ2-5
len: 11
CDR3aa: ASSLINQETQY

v_gene: TRBV7-6
abundance: .
j_gene: TRBJ2-1
len: 13
CDR3aa: ASSLAGGGLNEQF

v_gene: TRBV2
abundance: .
j_gene: .
len: 11
CDR3aa: ASSDHRDHEQY